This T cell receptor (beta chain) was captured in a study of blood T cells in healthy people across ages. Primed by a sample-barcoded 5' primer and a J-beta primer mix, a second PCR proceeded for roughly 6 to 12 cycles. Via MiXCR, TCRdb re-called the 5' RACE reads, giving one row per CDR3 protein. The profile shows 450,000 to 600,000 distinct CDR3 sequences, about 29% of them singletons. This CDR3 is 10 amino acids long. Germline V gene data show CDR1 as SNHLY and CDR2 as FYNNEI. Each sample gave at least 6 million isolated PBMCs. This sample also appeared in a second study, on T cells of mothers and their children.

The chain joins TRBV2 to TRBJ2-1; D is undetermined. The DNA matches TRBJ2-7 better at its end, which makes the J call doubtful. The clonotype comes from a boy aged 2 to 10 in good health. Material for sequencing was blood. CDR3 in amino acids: CASSEIKQYF. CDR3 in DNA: TGTGCCAGCAGTGAAATCAAGCAGTACTTC.